Listed below are T cell receptor beta chains from one sample, sequenced in a study of T cell responses to AZD1222 COVID-19 vaccine. Assay used: immunoSEQ multiplex PCR; TCRdb lists only in-frame clones, some missing. The table has about 120,000 clones, around 83% seen once. Sample: peripheral blood, taken 28 days after the second AZD1222 dose. Source of these receptors: an adult who received the AZD1222 COVID-19 vaccine. Each CDR3 is given with its conserved first and last residue. A D gene is named only where the DNA matches it firmly. Some rows mark clone size as missing; the rest say once, few, many or name a class of expanded clone.

CDR3,DNA,V,J,D,size
CASRADRGYWETQYF,TGTGCCAGCAGGGCGGACAGGGGGTATTGGGAGACCCAGTACTTC,TRBV7-2,TRBJ2-5,TRBD1,.
CASSLGYLRHYGYTF,TGTGCCAGCAGCTTGGGGTACTTACGGCACTATGGCTACACCTTC,TRBV5-5,TRBJ1-2,.,.
CASSLALGETQYF,TGTGCCAGCAGCTTAGCTTTGGGGGAGACCCAGTACTTC,TRBV7-2,TRBJ2-5,.,.
CASRPGQGLSYGYTF,TGTGCCAGCAGACCCGGACAGGGCCTGTCTTATGGCTACACCTTC,TRBV6-5,TRBJ1-2,TRBD1,once
CASSRQVEADTQYF,TGTGCCAGCTCACGACAAGTGGAGGCAGATACGCAGTATTTT,TRBV18,TRBJ2-3,.,.
CASSYSIGRGGEQYF,TGTGCCAGCAGTTACTCGATAGGCAGGGGGGGCGAGCAGTACTTC,TRBV6-6,TRBJ2-7,.,.
CASSLLQGGRRYTGELFF,TGTGCCAGCAGCTTACTACAGGGTGGTAGAAGATACACCGGGGAGCTGTTTTTT,TRBV7-9,TRBJ2-2,.,once
CASSSKNTIYF,TGTGCCAGCAGTTCAAAGAACACCATATATTTT,TRBV12-3/TRBV12-4,TRBJ1-3,.,.
CASSPSGGTLGNEQFF,TGTGCCAGCAGCCCGAGCGGGGGGACACTGGGGAATGAGCAGTTCTTC,TRBV4-2,TRBJ2-1,TRBD2,.
CASSRWTGLNTEAFF,TGTGCCAGCAGCCGATGGACAGGGCTGAACACTGAAGCTTTCTTT,TRBV6-6,TRBJ1-1,TRBD1,.
CASASGGPEQFDEQFF,TGTGCCAGCGCTAGCGGGGGGCCCGAACAATTCGATGAGCAGTTCTTC,TRBV7-9,TRBJ2-1,TRBD2,.
CASSLGDPGLWPQHF,TGTGCCAGCAGTTTAGGGGACCCGGGTTTATGGCCCCAGCATTTT,TRBV27,TRBJ1-5,.,once
CASSSPQGHLTGELFF,TGTGCCAGCAGTTCCCCCCAGGGGCACCTAACCGGGGAGCTGTTTTTT,TRBV28,TRBJ2-2,.,.
CASSLERRGYEQYF,TGTGCCAGCAGTTTAGAAAGGCGGGGCTACGAGCAGTACTTC,TRBV28,TRBJ2-7,.,few
CASSPPDRETYNEQFF,TGTGCCAGCAGTCCACCGGACAGGGAAACCTACAATGAGCAGTTCTTC,TRBV28,TRBJ2-1,TRBD1,many
CASSPLGQGPTYEQYF,TGTGCCAGCAGCCCCTTGGGACAGGGGCCGACCTACGAGCAGTACTTC,TRBV5-5,TRBJ2-7,TRBD1,.
CASSQTAVDYGYTF,TGCGCCAGCAGTCAGACGGCGGTCGACTATGGCTACACCTTC,TRBV23-1,TRBJ1-2,.,once
CASSLRGLSGGAYNEQFF,TGTGCCAGCAGCTTGAGAGGGCTAAGCGGGGGGGCTTACAATGAGCAGTTCTTC,TRBV7-2,TRBJ2-1,TRBD2,once
CASRSDPGQTYEQYF,TGTGCCAGCAGATCAGATCCGGGACAGACCTACGAGCAGTACTTC,TRBV27,TRBJ2-7,TRBD1,.
CASTFAGQGFYEQYF,TGTGCCAGCACCTTTGCGGGACAGGGATTCTACGAGCAGTACTTC,TRBV6-6,TRBJ2-7,TRBD1,.
CASREQQNTEAFF,TGCGCCAGCAGAGAACAGCAGAACACTGAAGCTTTCTTT,TRBV5-1,TRBJ1-1,.,.
CASSRQNTEAFF,TGTGCCAGCAGCCGACAGAACACTGAAGCTTTCTTT,TRBV12-3/TRBV12-4,TRBJ1-1,.,.
CASSERWGLGNEQFF,TGTGCCAGCAGCGAAAGATGGGGGCTGGGTAATGAGCAGTTCTTC,TRBV7-2,TRBJ2-1,.,.
CASSYETVNYGYTF,TGTGCCAGCAGTTATGAGACAGTGAACTATGGCTACACCTTC,TRBV6-2/TRBV6-3,TRBJ1-2,.,.
CASSVAGAEGYEQYF,TGTGCCAGCAGCGTAGCTGGGGCAGAGGGGTACGAGCAGTACTTC,TRBV9,TRBJ2-7,.,few
CASSEGYEQYF,TGTGCCAGCAGTGAAGGGTACGAGCAGTACTTC,TRBV25-1,TRBJ2-7,.,.
CASSLDGTGYSPLHF,TGTGCCAGCAGCTTGGATGGGACAGGCTATTCACCCCTCCACTTT,TRBV5-5,TRBJ1-6,TRBD1,few
CAWGSRVDYGYTF,TGTGCCTGGGGTTCAAGGGTGGACTATGGCTACACCTTC,TRBV30,TRBJ1-2,.,.
CASSNARGLGYTF,TGTGCCAGCAGTAATGCCAGGGGACTTGGCTACACCTTC,TRBV7-9,TRBJ1-2,.,once
CASSLDSGGGRSPLHF,TGCGCCAGCAGCTTGGATAGTGGAGGTGGCAGGTCACCCCTCCACTTT,TRBV5-1,TRBJ1-6,.,.
CASSSLAGSTGELFF,TGTGCCAGCAGCTCACTAGCGGGTAGCACCGGGGAGCTGTTTTTT,TRBV11-2,TRBJ2-2,TRBD2,.
CAISLGQYNSPLHF,TGTGCCATCAGCCTCGGGCAGTATAATTCACCCCTCCACTTT,TRBV10-3,TRBJ1-6,.,.
CASSLTGNYDEQYF,TGTGCCAGCAGCTTAACAGGTAACTACGACGAGCAGTACTTC,TRBV11-3,TRBJ2-7,.,.
CASTGDRVYGYTF,TGTGCCAGCACCGGGGACAGGGTCTATGGCTACACCTTC,TRBV6-5,TRBJ1-2,TRBD1,.
CASSLDGWGEAFF,TGCGCCAGCAGCTTGGATGGGTGGGGTGAAGCTTTCTTT,TRBV5-1,TRBJ1-1,.,.
CASSQPDGAYEQYF,TGCGCCAGCAGCCAACCGGACGGAGCCTACGAGCAGTACTTC,TRBV4-1,TRBJ2-7,.,.
CASSFSPGELFF,TGTGCCAGCAGCTTTTCCCCGGGGGAGCTGTTTTTT,TRBV5-4,TRBJ2-2,.,.
CASSLWTGPPDTEAFF,TGTGCCAGCAGCTTATGGACGGGGCCCCCAGACACTGAAGCTTTCTTT,TRBV11-2,TRBJ1-1,.,.
CASSPVLSAFDYTIYF,TGTGCCAGCAGTCCCGTTTTGTCTGCCTTCGACTACACCATATATTTT,TRBV28,TRBJ1-3,.,.
CASSLDGQPYEQYF,TGCGCCAGCAGCTTAGACGGCCAACCCTACGAGCAGTACTTC,TRBV5-1,TRBJ2-7,.,.
CASSLVAVSGELFF,TGTGCCAGCAGCTTAGTAGCCGTTTCCGGGGAGCTGTTTTTT,TRBV11-2,TRBJ2-2,.,.
CASSGIFPGAQENGYTF,TGTGCCAGCAGCGGCATTTTCCCGGGGGCTCAGGAAAATGGCTACACCTTC,TRBV7-9,TRBJ1-2,.,.
CASSQDGRPSQPQHF,TGTGCCAGCAGCCAAGATGGGCGTCCCAGTCAGCCCCAGCATTTT,TRBV3-1/TRBV3-2,TRBJ1-5,.,.
CASSLDRSGAYGYTF,TGTGCCAGTAGTTTGGACAGGTCGGGTGCCTATGGCTACACCTTC,TRBV19,TRBJ1-2,TRBD1,.
CASSSIGGAYNSPLHF,TGTGCCAGCAGTTCCATCGGGGGGGCCTATAATTCACCCCTCCACTTT,TRBV27,TRBJ1-6,.,once
CASSSATRQYF,TGTGCCAGCAGCTCGGCCACGAGGCAGTACTTC,TRBV11-3,TRBJ2-7,.,.
CASSLPGGTEAFF,TGTGCCAGCAGCTTACCAGGGGGAACTGAAGCTTTCTTT,TRBV7-9,TRBJ1-1,TRBD1,.
CASSPGAGNTEAFF,TGTGCCAGCAGCCCCGGGGCTGGGAACACTGAAGCTTTCTTT,TRBV11-3,TRBJ1-1,.,.
CASSLAKRTGGSNYGYTF,TGTGCCAGCAGCTTGGCCAAGAGGACAGGGGGCTCTAACTATGGCTACACCTTC,TRBV5-6,TRBJ1-2,TRBD1,.
CASSLGQGGANYGYTF,TGTGCCAGCAGCTTAGGGCAGGGGGGAGCTAACTATGGCTACACCTTC,TRBV7-9,TRBJ1-2,TRBD1,.
CSASLAGERF,TGCAGTGCTAGCCTAGCGGGGGAACGCTTC,TRBV20-1,TRBJ2-7,TRBD2,.
CATSRDLGYEQYF,TGTGCCACCAGCAGAGATCTCGGGTACGAGCAGTACTTC,TRBV15,TRBJ2-7,.,.